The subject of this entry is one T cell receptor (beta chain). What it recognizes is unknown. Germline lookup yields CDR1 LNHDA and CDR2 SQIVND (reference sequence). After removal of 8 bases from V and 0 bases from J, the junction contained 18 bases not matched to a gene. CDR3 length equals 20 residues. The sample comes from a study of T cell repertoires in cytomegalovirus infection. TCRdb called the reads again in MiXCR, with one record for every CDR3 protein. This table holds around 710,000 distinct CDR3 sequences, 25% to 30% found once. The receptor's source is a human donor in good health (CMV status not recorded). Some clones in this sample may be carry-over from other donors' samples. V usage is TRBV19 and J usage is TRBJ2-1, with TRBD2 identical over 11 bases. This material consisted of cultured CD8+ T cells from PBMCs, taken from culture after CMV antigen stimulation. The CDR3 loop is CASQGDPGLAVFSSYNEQFF. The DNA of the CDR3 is TGTGCCAGTCAAGGGGATCCGGGACTAGCGGTTTTCAGCTCCTACAATGAGCAGTTCTTC.